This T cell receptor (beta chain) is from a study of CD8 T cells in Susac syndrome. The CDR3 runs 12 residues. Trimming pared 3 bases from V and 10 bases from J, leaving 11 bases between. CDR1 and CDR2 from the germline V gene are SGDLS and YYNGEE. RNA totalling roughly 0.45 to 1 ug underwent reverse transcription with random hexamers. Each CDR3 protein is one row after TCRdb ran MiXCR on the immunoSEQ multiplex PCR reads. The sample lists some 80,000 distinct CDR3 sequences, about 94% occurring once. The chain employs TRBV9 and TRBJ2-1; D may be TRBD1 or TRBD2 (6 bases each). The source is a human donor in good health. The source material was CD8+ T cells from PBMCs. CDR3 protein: CASSAPGGEQFF. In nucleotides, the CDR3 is TGTGCCAGCAGCGCCCCCGGGGGCGAGCAGTTCTTC.